The clone carrying this T cell receptor beta chain has only a few counts. The source of the sample is a study of response to subunit inactivated influenza vaccine. TCRdb independently ran MiXCR on the RT-PCR reads; one entry per CDR3 protein. The sample consists of hundreds of thousands of distinct CDR3 sequences, approximately 11% of them appearing once. Trimming took off 2 bases at V and 1 base at J, with 11 bases between the two ends. CDR3 length: 16 residues. Germline lookup yields CDR1 MNHEY and CDR2 SVGAGI. This sample also appeared in a second study, on T cells expressing NK-cell markers. That paper adds: Researchers built TCR beta cDNA using 5'RACE template switching with UMIs.

The sample in question was PBMCs from blood, obtained on the day of vaccination. The receptor comes from a man aged 45-65 years who received an inactivated influenza vaccine. The V and J genes are TRBV6-5 and TRBJ2-2; D remains ambiguous. The CDR3 region is CASSYDARLNTGELFF. In DNA form, the CDR3 reads TGTGCCAGCAGTTACGACGCCAGGCTGAACACCGGGGAGCTGTTTTTT.